The 3 T cell receptor beta chains below all came from one sample that was sequenced in a study of blood T cell repertoires in COVID-19. Sequenced by immunoSEQ multiplex PCR; TCRdb stores in-frame clones only, minus some. The data show 50,000 or so clones, with around 80% seen just once and 2.6% held by the top ten. The sequenced sample consisted of peripheral blood. These receptor sequences come from a man in his fifties with acute or convalescent COVID-19.

The J gene is TRBJ1-1, the V gene TRBV2; 8 nucleotides agree with TRBD1. CDR3 length: 18 residues. The trim removed 1 base at V and 0 bases at J, leaving 10 bases unmatched. The germline gives CDR1 SNHLY, CDR2 FYNNEI. The CDR3 region has the DNA TGTGCCAGCAGTGAAGTGAATTTATCGGACAGGGTGAACACTGAAGCTTTCTTT. As protein: CASSEVNLSDRVNTEAFF.

V gene TRBV7-6 combines with J gene TRBJ2-7; TRBD2 is a possible D gene (7 bases). CDR3 length: 16 residues. The V end was cut by 5 bases, the J end by 4 bases, with 21 bases between. Germline CDR1 is SGHVS and CDR2 is FNYEAQ. The DNA for the CDR3 is TGTGCCAGCAGCCAAGCCTCGGCGGGGGCCCCGTACGAGCAGTACTTC. This sequence encodes CASSQASAGAPYEQYF.

This rearrangement joins TRBV7-9 to TRBJ2-5; no clear D. The V end lost 5 bases, the J end lost 5 bases, and 15 bases lay between the germline ends. Germline values: CDR1 SEHNR, CDR2 FQNEAQ (reference sequence). The CDR3 consists of 14 residues. CDR3 nucleotide sequence: TGTGCCAGCAGCCCCTTCGGCGGAGTGGAGACCCAGTACTTC. Its protein is CASSPFGGVETQYF. The full variable domain, with the rest looked up from reference TRBV7-9 and TRBJ2-5, is DTGVSQNPRHKITKRGQNVTFRCDPISEHNRLYWYRQTLGQGPEFLTYFQNEAQLEKSRLLSDRFSAERPKGSFSTLEIQRTEQGDSAMYLCASSPFGGVETQYFGPGTRLLVL.